These T cell receptor beta chains were read from a single sample in a study of blood T cells in healthy people across ages. TCRdb re-derived calls from the 5' RACE reads in MiXCR, one entry per CDR3 protein. The repertoire holds 1.5 million to 1.8 million distinct CDR3 sequences, under 55% seen once, with 4% in the top ten. The sequenced sample consisted of blood. The receptor source for this set is a young woman in good health. CDR3s include the opening cysteine and the closing phenylalanine or tryptophan. D genes are given only for firm matches. Clone size is shown for a subset of rows, as once, few, many or a class of expanded clone.

V	J	D	length	size	DNA	CDR3
TRBV6-5	TRBJ2-1	.	13	many	TGTGCCAGCAGTGACGACGGTCTAGGGGAGCAGTTCTTC	CASSDDGLGEQFF
TRBV7-9	TRBJ2-3	.	13	few	TGTGCCAGCAGACCACGGCTGGCGGATACGCAGTATTTT	CASRPRLADTQYF
TRBV6-6	TRBJ1-3	.	15	.	TGTGCCAGCAGTTACTTCGCCTCGAATGGAAACACCATATATTTT	CASSYFASNGNTIYF
TRBV20-1	TRBJ2-6	.	14	few	TGCAGTGCTAGAATCAGTACTGGGGCCAACGTCCTGACTTTC	CSARISTGANVLTF
TRBV20-1	TRBJ2-1	.	13	few	TGCAGTGCTACGGCTAGCTCCTACAATGAGCAGTTCTTC	CSATASSYNEQFF
TRBV28	TRBJ2-7	TRBD2	14	.	TGTGCCAGCAGTTTGCCTAGCGGGGCCTACGAGCAGTACTTC	CASSLPSGAYEQYF
TRBV6-2/TRBV6-3	TRBJ1-1	.	12	.	TGTGCCAGCCGGGACTGGGGCACTGAAGCTTTCTTT	CASRDWGTEAFF
TRBV7-9	TRBJ1-1	.	14	.	TGTGCCAGCAGCTTCTCGACAGGTACCACTGAAGCTTTCTTT	CASSFSTGTTEAFF
TRBV7-2	TRBJ2-1	.	13	few	TGTGCCAGCAGCGTAGCATACTACAATGAGCAGTTCTTC	CASSVAYYNEQFF
TRBV6-2/TRBV6-3	TRBJ1-1	.	13	few	TGTGCCAGCAACTATCAGGGGAACACTGAAGCTTTCTTT	CASNYQGNTEAFF
TRBV7-2	TRBJ2-7	TRBD1	13	few	TGTGCCAGCAGTCAGGGACAGGGAAACGAGCAGTACTTC	CASSQGQGNEQYF
TRBV4-1	TRBJ2-1	.	15	.	TGCGCCAGCAGCCAAGGACCCGGCGGCGGCAATGAGCAGTTCTTC	CASSQGPGGGNEQFF
TRBV11-3	TRBJ2-5	TRBD2	15	.	TGTGCCAGCAGCTCTCTAGCGGGGAATGGGAATGAGCAGTACTTC	CASSSLAGNGNEQYF
TRBV7-2	TRBJ2-7	TRBD2	17	.	TGTGCCAGCAGTCCACGCAATGGGAGGGCCAAGGTCTACGAGCAGTACTTC	CASSPRNGRAKVYEQYF
TRBV20-1	TRBJ2-6	TRBD1	14	few	TGCAGTGCTACGACAGGGCCAGGGGCCAACGTCCTGACTTTC	CSATTGPGANVLTF
TRBV6-5	TRBJ2-1	TRBD2	15	few	TGTGCCAGCAGTTACACCGGGGGGGCTTACAATGAGCAGTTCTTC	CASSYTGGAYNEQFF
TRBV20-1	TRBJ2-1	TRBD1	14	many	TGCAGTGCCACGACAGGGCTTCACAATTATGAGCAGTTCTTC	CSATTGLHNYEQFF
TRBV5-5	TRBJ2-1	.	14	.	TGTGCCAGCAGCTTGGCAAAAGGGCCTTGGGTATGGTTCTTC	CASSLAKGPWVWFF
TRBV10-3	TRBJ1-1	.	15	.	TGTGCCATCAGTGCTCGGGGCGAGACCGTCACTGAAGCTTTCTTT	CAISARGETVTEAFF
TRBV21-1	TRBJ2-5	.	12	few	TGTGCCAGCAGCCCCGCAGCAAGGACCCAGTACTTC	CASSPAARTQYF
TRBV4-1	TRBJ1-4	TRBD1	14	few	TGCGCCAGCAGCCAGACAGGGATTAATGAAAAACTGTTTTTT	CASSQTGINEKLFF
TRBV6-5	TRBJ1-4	.	13	.	TGTGCCAGCAGACTAGGGCCCTCCGGAAAACTGTTTTTT	CASRLGPSGKLFF
TRBV15	TRBJ1-2	TRBD1	18	once	TGTGCCACCAACTTGGTTGGCAGGGGGCGCGATGCACTATATGGCTACACCTTC	CATNLVGRGRDALYGYTF
TRBV20-1	TRBJ2-7	TRBD1	13	.	TGCAGTGCTAGGAAGGACAGGCCGGACGAGCAGTACTTC	CSARKDRPDEQYF
TRBV29-1	TRBJ2-1	.	15	few	TGCAGCGTTGATCCGGCGAGCGGACGTTACAATGAGCAGTTCTTC	CSVDPASGRYNEQFF
TRBV20-1	TRBJ2-3	TRBD2	16	.	TGCAGTGCTAGAACCCTAAGCGGGGGGCCAGCAGATACGCAGTATTTT	CSARTLSGGPADTQYF
TRBV7-2	TRBJ2-7	TRBD1	14	.	TGTGCCAGCGGCAACCGGGACAGATCCTACGAGCAGTACTTC	CASGNRDRSYEQYF
TRBV3-1	TRBJ2-1	TRBD2	15	few	TGTGCCAGCAGGCTACATGCGACTAGCGGGAGTTTGGAGTTCTTC	CASRLHATSGSLEFF